The 20 T cell receptor beta chains below were found in one sample sequenced in a study of cytomegalovirus exposure and HLA in healthy donors. Sequencing was performed with immunoSEQ multiplex PCR; in TCRdb, only in-frame clones are kept and a portion is missing. The data contain 200,000 or so clones, 75% to 95% of them seen just once; the ten biggest clones take up approximately 1.1%. Sequenced sample: PBMCs. Source of these receptors: a woman aged 18-30 years in good health and CMV-seronegative.

The chain carries TRBV5-1 and TRBJ2-7; 7 bases match TRBD1. The CDR3 runs 15 residues. With V trimmed by 4 bases and J by 3 bases, 10 bases remained unmatched. Germline V gives CDR1 SGHRS, CDR2 YFSETQ. The CDR3 DNA is TGCGCCAGCAGCGCGACCGGACAGGCTCGCTACGAGCAGTACTTC. Amino acids: CASSATGQARYEQYF.

CDR3: CASSSDRATEAFF. DNA of the CDR3: TGTGCCAGCAGCTCGGACAGGGCCACTGAAGCTTTCTTT. The chain uses TRBV28 and TRBJ1-1; 8 bases are shared with TRBD1. Trimming removed 6 bases from V and 4 bases from J; junction bases left unmatched: 4. This CDR3 has 13 amino acids. CDR1 and CDR2 from the germline V gene are MDHEN and SYDVKM.

The chain joins TRBV5-4 to TRBJ1-1, with 7 bases matching TRBD1. V trimming: 4 bases; J trimming: 1 base; junction bases outside the gene matches: 10. The germline CDR1 and CDR2 sequences are SGHNT and YYREEE (reference sequence). There are 16 residues in the CDR3. The CDR3 loop reads CASSALTGFENTEAFF. The CDR3 DNA follows: TGTGCCAGCAGCGCCTTGACAGGGTTTGAGAACACTGAAGCTTTCTTT.

This chain connects TRBV5-4 to TRBJ1-2, with 9 positions matching TRBD1. V was pared by 3 bases and J by 1 base, with 4 bases of the junction left unmatched. The CDR3 totals 15 residues. The V gene's germline CDR1 is SGHNT and CDR2 YYREEE (reference sequence). The CDR3 is CASSSRDRVNYGYTF. The CDR3 region has the DNA TGTGCCAGCAGCTCCCGGGACAGGGTTAACTATGGCTACACCTTC. Looking up the rest from reference TRBV5-4 and TRBJ1-2 gives the full variable domain: ETGVTQSPTHLIKTRGQQVTLRCSSQSGHNTVSWYQQALGQGPQFIFQYYREEENGRGNFPPRFSGLQFPNYSSELNVNALELDDSALYLCASSSRDRVNYGYTFGSGTRLTVV.

This clone was picked up one time. The CDR3: CASSAKLWRVSEQYF. The CDR3 nucleotides are TGTGCCAGCAGTGCCAAATTGTGGCGGGTGAGCGAGCAGTACTTC. The chain employs TRBV2 and TRBJ2-5, with D possibly being TRBD2 (5 bases). The DNA end favors TRBJ2-7, so the J call may be wrong. CDR1 and CDR2 (germline): SNHLY, FYNNEI. This CDR3 spans 15 amino acids.

V gene TRBV4-2 combines with J gene TRBJ2-7; 11 bases are shared with TRBD2. V lost 2 bases to trimming and J lost 2 bases; unmatched junction nucleotides: 11. Germline V gene data show CDR1 as LGHNA and CDR2 as YNFKEQ. CDR3 length: 18 residues. The CDR3 loop is CASSQHLKGLAVTYEQYF. CDR3 sequence (DNA): TGTGCCAGCAGCCAACACCTTAAGGGACTAGCGGTAACCTACGAGCAGTACTTC.

This clone came up a few times. The chain is built from TRBV27 and TRBJ1-2; a weak D match, TRBD1 (6 bases). This CDR3 region has 13 residues. The V gene's germline CDR1 is MNHEY and CDR2 SMNVEV (reference sequence). The ends were cut back, 4 bases at V and 6 bases at J, with 12 bases in the middle. This chain's CDR3 is CASSSKQGHGYTF. CDR3 sequence (DNA): TGTGCCAGCAGTTCGAAACAGGGCCATGGCTACACCTTC.

This chain connects TRBV6-5 to TRBJ2-2; tentatively, D is TRBD2 (5 bases). CDR1 and CDR2 from the germline V gene are MNHEY and SVGAGI. Trimming took off 5 bases at V and 1 base at J, with 11 bases between the two ends. The CDR3 has 15 amino acids. CDR3 nucleotide sequence: TGTGCCAGCAGTCCCCGGACTTTGAACACCGGGGAGCTGTTTTTT. Translation gives CASSPRTLNTGELFF.

The chain recombines TRBV2 with TRBJ2-2; no definite D call. The ends were cut back, 7 bases at V and 8 bases at J, with 17 bases in the middle. CDR3 size: 14 residues. The germline CDR1 and CDR2 sequences are SNHLY and FYNNEI. The CDR3 spells CASIPHEARGELFF. In nucleotides, the CDR3 is TGTGCCAGCATCCCTCATGAGGCCCGAGGGGAGCTGTTTTTT.

The rearrangement uses TRBV27 and TRBJ2-5; D not resolved. The length of the CDR3 is 13 residues. The germline V and J ends were trimmed by 5 bases and 4 bases, with 11 bases remaining between them. Germline lookup yields CDR1 MNHEY and CDR2 SMNVEV (reference sequence). The CDR3 sequence: CASSPVLRETQYF. The CDR3 nucleotides are TGTGCCAGCAGTCCTGTTCTACGAGAGACCCAGTACTTC.

J is TRBJ2-2 and V is TRBV5-4; TRBD1 agrees at 12 bases. Germline V gene sequence: CDR1 SGHNT, CDR2 YYREEE (reference sequence). The CDR3 is made up of 17 amino acids. V lost 1 base and J lost 9; bases outside the gene matches: 10. Here the CDR3 reads CASSLNRGQGAIRELFF. The CDR3 nucleotides read TGTGCCAGCAGCTTGAACCGGGGACAGGGGGCGATTAGGGAGCTGTTTTTT. Together with reference TRBV5-4 and TRBJ2-2, the CDR3 gives the full variable domain: ETGVTQSPTHLIKTRGQQVTLRCSSQSGHNTVSWYQQALGQGPQFIFQYYREEENGRGNFPPRFSGLQFPNYSSELNVNALELDDSALYLCASSLNRGQGAIRELFFGEGSRLTVL.

The chain is built from TRBV5-5 and TRBJ1-5; D call uncertain. The CDR3 sequence is 12 residues long. V was shortened by 2 bases and J by 9 bases, with 9 bases between the two germline ends. Germline CDR1 SGHKS, CDR2 YYEKEE (reference sequence). Written as DNA, the CDR3 is TGTGCCAGCAGCTTTTCTGTATCGCCCCAGCATTTT. Translated, it gives CASSFSVSPQHF.

The CDR3 loop reads CASRTDSYYNEQFF. The DNA for the CDR3 is TGTGCCAGCAGGACGGACAGTTACTACAATGAGCAGTTCTTC. The rearrangement uses TRBV6-6 and TRBJ2-1; a weak D match, TRBD1 (6 bases). Per germline, CDR1 MNHNY and CDR2 SVGAGI (reference sequence). The length of the CDR3 is 14 residues. The V end was cut by 6 bases, the J end by 3 bases, with 12 bases between.

V and J are TRBV21-1 and TRBJ1-2; the tabulated D call, TRBD1, remains unverified against the DNA. TRBV21-1 is reported as a pseudogene. The CDR3 sequence is 16 residues long. CDR3: CASSKGVNRGVYGYTF. The CDR3 DNA sequence: TGTGCCAGCAGCAAAGGTGTAAACAGGGGAGTCTATGGCTACACCTTC.

The V call is TRBV27, the J call TRBJ2-6; a possible D gene is TRBD2 (5 bases). The germline V and J ends were trimmed by 5 bases and 0 bases, with 14 bases remaining between them. The germline CDR1 and CDR2 sequences are MNHEY and SMNVEV (reference sequence). The CDR3 length is 17 residues. CDR3 DNA: TGTGCCAGCAGTCCCCGGACTGCTTCCTCTGGGGCCAACGTCCTGACTTTC. Protein product: CASSPRTASSGANVLTF. The whole variable domain, remainder taken from reference TRBV27 and TRBJ2-6, is EAQVTQNPRYLITVTGKKLTVTCSQNMNHEYMSWYRQDPGLGLRQIYYSMNVEVTDKGDVPEGYKVSRKEKRNFPLILESPSPNQTSLYFCASSPRTASSGANVLTFGAGSRLTVL.

The chain has TRBV6-1 and TRBJ1-2; 7 nucleotides line up with TRBD1. This CDR3 spans 14 amino acids. The germline V gene encodes CDR1 MNHNS and CDR2 SASEGT. Losses at the gene ends were 7 bases for V and 4 bases for J; bases not matched to a gene: 9. Here the CDR3 reads CASTGTAIFYGYTF. The CDR3 bases are TGTGCCAGCACCGGGACAGCTATTTTCTATGGCTACACCTTC.

The chain joins TRBV6-1 to TRBJ2-3; D unclear. The CDR3 runs to 12 residues. Trimming removed 8 bases at V and 6 bases at J, with 12 bases between. Per germline, CDR1 MNHNS and CDR2 SASEGT. The DNA for the CDR3 is TGTGCCAGCGCCCTCTCCGGGGATACGCAGTATTTT. It specifies CASALSGDTQYF.

V and J are TRBV29-1 and TRBJ2-3, with a weak D call TRBD2 (6 bases). The CDR3 loop spans 13 amino acids. Germline V CDR1 and CDR2: SQVTM, ANQGSEA. Trimming removed 5 bases from V and 1 base from J, with 10 bases in between. The CDR3 spells CSVRGRRTDTQYF. The DNA for the CDR3 is TGCAGCGTTCGGGGGAGACGCACAGATACGCAGTATTTT.

This chain connects TRBV19 to TRBJ2-1; 10 positions match TRBD2. This CDR3 contains 15 residues. V shed 3 bases and J 1 base; nucleotides not matched to a gene: 0. Germline CDR1 and CDR2: LNHDA and SQIVND (reference sequence). CDR3 region: CASSMTSGSYNEQFF. CDR3 DNA: TGTGCCAGTAGTATGACTAGCGGGTCCTACAATGAGCAGTTCTTC.

The chain links TRBV15 to TRBJ1-1; D might be TRBD1 (6 bases). V was cut by 2 bases and J by 4 bases, with 17 bases left in between. Germline assignment: CDR1 LNHNV and CDR2 YYDKDF (reference sequence). CDR3 length: 16 amino acids. The CDR3 DNA reads as TGTGCCACCAGCAGATCCCACAGGGAAGGGCTCACTGAAGCTTTCTTT. This gives the protein CATSRSHREGLTEAFF.